The next 20 T cell receptor beta chains were all read from a single sample in a study of blood T cell repertoires in COVID-19 (dated by TCRdb to the early 2020s). Libraries came from the immunoSEQ multiplex PCR assay. What TCRdb holds here is the immuneACCESS table cut down to in-frame rearrangements. Part of the clones is not present; checked against another copy, under half of the missing clones reflect an unresolved V gene, and the others are unexplained. Present in this sample are more than 65,000 clones, roughly 84% of which were seen just once. Around 22% of the sample rests with the top ten. The sequencing sample was made of peripheral blood. Every receptor here comes from a woman in her fifties or sixties with acute or convalescent COVID-19.

The chain recombines TRBV7-9 with TRBJ1-2, with 7 bases identical to TRBD1. This CDR3 region has 15 residues. Trimming cost V 5 bases and J 6 bases; bases outside gene matches: 12. Germline loops: CDR1 SEHNR, CDR2 FQNEAQ (reference sequence). The CDR3 reads CASSPPQGGTNGYTF. The CDR3 bases are TGTGCCAGCAGCCCTCCCCAGGGGGGCACAAATGGCTACACCTTC. The full variable domain, its missing parts supplied by reference TRBV7-9 and TRBJ1-2, is DTGVSQNPRHKITKRGQNVTFRCDPISEHNRLYWYRQTLGQGPEFLTYFQNEAQLEKSRLLSDRFSAERPKGSFSTLEIQRTEQGDSAMYLCASSPPQGGTNGYTFGSGTRLTVV.

Comments on this clone: Other DNA sequences of this sample code for an identical CDR3. The DNA for the CDR3 is TGTGCCAGTAGTATCAGGGGCGGCACAGATACGCAGTATTTT. This encodes CASSIRGGTDTQYF. The chain has TRBV19 and TRBJ2-3; possibly TRBD1 for D (6 bases). CDR3 length equals 14 residues. In germline, CDR1 is LNHDA, CDR2 SQIVND (reference sequence). V gave up 3 bases and J gave up 1 base, with 8 bases separating them. The variable domain in full, completed from reference TRBV19 and TRBJ2-3, reads DGGITQSPKYLFRKEGQNVTLSCEQNLNHDAMYWYRQDPGQGLRLIYYSQIVNDFQKGDIAEGYSVSREKKESFPLTVTSAQKNPTAFYLCASSIRGGTDTQYFGPGTRLTVL.

The chain has TRBV6-2 or TRBV6-3 and TRBJ2-7, with 7 bases that match TRBD1. The V gene's germline CDR1 is MNHEY and CDR2 SVGEGT. The CDR3 length is 14 residues. V was pared by 5 bases and J by 2 bases, with 6 bases of the junction left unmatched. The CDR3, as DNA: TGTGCCAGCAGTGGGACAGCCTTGACCTACGAGCAGTACTTC. This gives the protein CASSGTALTYEQYF.

The genes are TRBV6-2 or TRBV6-3 and TRBJ2-3, with TRBD2 matching 13 bases. Germline V gene data show CDR1 as MNHEY and CDR2 as SVGEGT. This CDR3 contains 17 residues. With 5 bases clipped from V and 2 bases from J, the junction kept 7 bases outside the gene matches. CDR3 nucleotide sequence: TGTGCCAGCAGTCGGACTAGCGGGGGAGCCCTCACAGATACGCAGTATTTT. It translates to CASSRTSGGALTDTQYF.

The chain employs TRBV11-2 and TRBJ2-1; D might be TRBD2 (7 bases). CDR1 is SGHAT and CDR2 is FQNNGV in the germline V gene. Trimming left V 8 bases short and J 14 bases short, with 25 bases between. The CDR3 extends over 14 amino acids. The CDR3 spells CASHWRGPHPGKFF. CDR3 bases: TGTGCCAGCCACTGGCGGGGGCCCCACCCTGGGAAGTTCTTC.

The chain combines TRBV5-1 with TRBJ2-1; D possibly corresponds to TRBD2 (6 bases). The CDR3 runs 13 residues. The V gene's germline CDR1 is SGHRS and CDR2 YFSETQ. Between the trimmed V and J ends, which lost 7 bases and 9 bases, there was a span of 17 bases. The CDR3 DNA reads TGCGCCAGCGCGGGACTGCCCTCCGGTGAGCAGTTCTTC. Its translation: CASAGLPSGEQFF.

The rearrangement links TRBV2 to TRBJ2-3; 8 bases line up with TRBD2. Germline trimming cut 3 bases from V and 0 bases from J; bases unmatched to any gene: 5. Germline V gene lookup returns CDR1 SNHLY and CDR2 FYNNEI. The CDR3 totals 16 residues. In DNA form, the CDR3 reads TGTGCCAGCAGTGAGGTAGCGGGGAGGAGCACAGATACGCAGTATTTT. Protein product: CASSEVAGRSTDTQYF.

The V gene is TRBV12-3 or TRBV12-4, the J gene TRBJ1-3; 10 bases agree with TRBD1. V trimming: 10 bases; J trimming: 4 bases; junction bases outside the gene matches: 4. CDR3 length equals 13 residues. In nucleotides, the CDR3 is TGTGCCACCGGGACAGGGGTAGGAAACACCATATATTTT. It translates to CATGTGVGNTIYF.

The CDR3 nucleotides are TGTGCCAGCAGCCAGGGGCATTACTCTGGAAACACCATATATTTT. Encoded protein: CASSQGHYSGNTIYF. The J gene is TRBJ1-3, the V gene TRBV6-5; D may be TRBD1 (6 bases). Germline loops: CDR1 MNHEY, CDR2 SVGAGI. V shed 6 bases and J shed 0 bases, with 12 bases lying between them. The CDR3 runs 15 residues.

The V and J genes are TRBV7-2 and TRBJ1-2, with 7 bases that match TRBD1. CDR3 size: 15 residues. The trim removed 5 bases at V and 0 bases at J, leaving 6 bases unmatched. CDR1 and CDR2 (germline): SGHTA, FQGNSA. CDR3: CASSPGGEANYGYTF. The CDR3 nucleotides read TGTGCCAGCAGCCCAGGGGGTGAAGCTAACTATGGCTACACCTTC. Filled out from reference TRBV7-2 and TRBJ1-2, the complete variable domain reads GAGVSQSPSNKVTEKGKDVELRCDPISGHTALYWYRQSLGQGLEFLIYFQGNSAPDKSGLPSDRFSAERTGGSVSTLTIQRTQQEDSAVYLCASSPGGEANYGYTFGSGTRLTVV.

The rearrangement links TRBV7-2 to TRBJ2-1, with 7 nucleotides matching TRBD1. The V gene end was trimmed by 4 bases and the J gene end by 6 bases; junction bases not matched to a gene: 9. In germline, CDR1 is SGHTA, CDR2 FQGNSA. This CDR3 comprises 15 residues. The CDR3 here is CASSSRGPRGNEQFF. For the CDR3, the DNA is TGTGCCAGCAGCTCGAGGGGGCCGAGGGGCAATGAGCAGTTCTTC. The full variable domain, its missing parts supplied by reference TRBV7-2 and TRBJ2-1, is GAGVSQSPSNKVTEKGKDVELRCDPISGHTALYWYRQSLGQGLEFLIYFQGNSAPDKSGLPSDRFSAERTGGSVSTLTIQRTQQEDSAVYLCASSSRGPRGNEQFFGPGTRLTVL.

This clone was counted once. The V gene is TRBV7-3, the J gene TRBJ2-1, with D unclear. CDR3 length: 13 amino acids. The V end was cut by 5 bases, the J end by 8 bases, with 13 bases between. Germline lookup yields CDR1 SGHTA and CDR2 FQGTGA. The CDR3 DNA reads TGTGCCAGCAGCCCTACCGGTGTCCATGAGCAGTTCTTC. Translated: CASSPTGVHEQFF.

The rearrangement joins TRBV24-1 to TRBJ2-1; tentative D call: TRBD2 (5 bases). This CDR3 spans 13 amino acids. Looked up from germline, CDR1 is KGHDR and CDR2 is SFDVKD. With 4 bases removed from V and 10 bases from J, the gap between germline ends came to 13 bases. The CDR3 nucleotides are TGTGCCACCAGTGACCCGCCATGGGAGGAGCAGTTCTTC. This sequence encodes CATSDPPWEEQFF.

The V gene is TRBV21-1, the J gene TRBJ2-1; TRBD2, as called in the table, went unchecked against the DNA. TRBV21-1 is a documented pseudogene. The CDR3 totals 16 residues. The chain's CDR3 is CASSKAERRDYNEQFF. The CDR3 DNA reads TGTGCCAGCAGCAAAGCGGAGCGGCGGGACTACAATGAGCAGTTCTTC.

This clone came up once. The chain employs TRBV4-2 and TRBJ2-1, with D perhaps TRBD2 (6 bases). Per germline, CDR1 LGHNA and CDR2 YNFKEQ. The CDR3 consists of 18 residues. With 2 bases removed from V and 1 base from J, the gap between germline ends came to 18 bases. Written as DNA, the CDR3 is TGTGCCAGCAGCCAACTTGTGGGAGGCCCGACGTCCTACAATGAGCAGTTCTTC. Protein: CASSQLVGGPTSYNEQFF.

V and J are TRBV30 and TRBJ2-7; a weak D match, TRBD1 (6 bases). CDR3 size: 14 residues. V lost 2 bases to trimming and J lost 6 bases, with 17 bases between them. Germline CDR1 and CDR2: GTSNPN and SVGIG (reference sequence). The CDR3 spells CAWSTGHRTGEQYF. The CDR3 DNA is TGTGCCTGGAGTACGGGACACAGAACCGGCGAGCAGTACTTC.

V and J are TRBV19 and TRBJ2-2; TRBD2 matches at 7 bases. CDR3 length: 15 residues. V dropped 11 bases and J dropped 5; count of bases not matched to a gene: 14. CDR1 and CDR2 from the germline V gene are LNHDA and SQIVND (reference sequence). The CDR3: CARLRGRGGTGELFF. The CDR3 region has the DNA TGTGCCCGTCTCCGTGGGAGGGGCGGGACCGGGGAGCTGTTTTTT.

The CDR3 is CASSSDRAPGAAGELFF. CDR3 nucleotides: TGTGCCAGCAGTTCGGACAGGGCTCCTGGAGCCGCCGGGGAGCTGTTTTTT. The V call is TRBV27, the J call TRBJ2-2, with 8 bases that match TRBD1. In germline, CDR1 is MNHEY, CDR2 SMNVEV (reference sequence). Trimming removed 4 bases from V and 6 bases from J; junction bases left unmatched: 13. The CDR3 has 17 amino acids.

The V and J genes are TRBV12-3 or TRBV12-4 and TRBJ1-5; no clear D. Trimming left V 1 base short and J 5 bases short, with 3 bases between. CDR3 length: 12 amino acids. CDR3 sequence: CASSLGDQPQHF. The CDR3 DNA is TGTGCCAGCAGTTTAGGAGATCAGCCCCAGCATTTT.

CDR3 nucleotides: TGTGCCTCGGGGGGTGGCTCCTACAATGAGCAGTTCTTC. This sequence encodes CASGGGSYNEQFF. The V call is TRBV9, the J call TRBJ2-1, with 7 bases aligning to TRBD2. V shed 10 bases, J shed 0 bases, and the junction held 4 bases outside the gene matches. Germline V gene data show CDR1 as SGDLS and CDR2 as YYNGEE. This CDR3 comprises 13 residues.